This T cell receptor beta chain was captured by sequencing in a study of human T cells and chemical hapten exposure. Looking at the study overall: Patch tests put 0.01% DPC on the upper back, read at 6 days. Findings and limits, study-wide: There were significantly more large CDR3 similarity clusters among expanded TCRs than among controls.

CDR3 size: 15 residues. The V segment lost 4 bases and the J segment 4 bases; nucleotides outside the gene matches: 8. Germline-derived CDR1 and CDR2 are SGHRS and YFSETQ. Time point noted: patch test 2, 6 weeks after DPC sensitization. Treatment indicated: therapeutic diphenylcyclopropenone sensitization with weekly scalp DPC. TCRdb ran MiXCR on the RACE reads and lists one entry per CDR3 protein. The sample includes approximately 80,000 distinct CDR3 sequences, over 9.5% of them seen just once. In regard to this clonotype: Its antigen is currently unknown.

The TCR originated in a woman aged 45-59 years with alopecia areata. Some clones in this sample may be carry-over from other donors' samples. The rearrangement uses TRBV5-1 and TRBJ2-1, with 7 bases that match TRBD1. The sample was whole blood, taken in connection with sensitization to the hapten diphenylcyclopropenone (DPC). For the CDR3, the DNA is TGCGCCAGCAGCCCCGGGACAGAACGTTACAATGAGCAGTTCTTC. It yields the protein CASSPGTERYNEQFF.